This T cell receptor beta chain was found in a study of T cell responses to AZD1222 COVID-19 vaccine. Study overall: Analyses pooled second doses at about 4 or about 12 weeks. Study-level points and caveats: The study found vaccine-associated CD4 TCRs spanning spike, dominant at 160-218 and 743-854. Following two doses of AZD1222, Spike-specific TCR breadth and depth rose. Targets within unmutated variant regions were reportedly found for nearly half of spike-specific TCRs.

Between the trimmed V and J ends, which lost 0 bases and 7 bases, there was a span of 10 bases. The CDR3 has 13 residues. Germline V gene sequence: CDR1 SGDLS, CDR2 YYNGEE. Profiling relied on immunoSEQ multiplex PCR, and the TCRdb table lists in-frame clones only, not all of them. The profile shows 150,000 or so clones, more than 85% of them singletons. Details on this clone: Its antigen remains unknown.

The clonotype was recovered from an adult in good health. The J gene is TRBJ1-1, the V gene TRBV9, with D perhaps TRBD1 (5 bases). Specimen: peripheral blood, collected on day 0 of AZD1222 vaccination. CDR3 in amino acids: CASSVDQGGEAFF. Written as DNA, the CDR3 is TGTGCCAGCAGCGTAGATCAGGGAGGTGAAGCTTTCTTT.